Reported below is one TCR beta chain. The validation cohort, a group of 120 subjects, included the donors and was separate from the roughly 670-subject first cohort. This sample is drawn from a study of cytomegalovirus exposure and HLA in healthy donors. Some clones are missing from TCRdb's copy, which holds only in-frame ones; the method was immunoSEQ multiplex PCR. The data show fewer than 90,000 clones, 94% seen once. This sequence was found in a woman under 30 in good health and CMV-seronegative. Sequenced sample: PBMCs.

The CDR3 nucleotides are TGTGCCAGCTCACCTTCCGCGGGGGAGCGGTGGGCCGATACGCAGTATTTT. It codes for CASSPSAGERWADTQYF. The chain combines TRBV18 with TRBJ2-3; 7 bases are a match to TRBD2. V lost 3 bases, J lost 6 bases, and 15 bases stayed unmatched. The germline CDR1 and CDR2 sequences are KGHSH and LQKENI. The CDR3 is 17 amino acids.